This TCR beta chain was recorded in a study of shared T cell receptors in the human thymus. This CDR3 spans 12 amino acids. Looked up from germline, CDR1 is SQVTM and CDR2 is ANQGSEA. Trimming removed 1 base from V and 5 bases from J, with 8 bases in between. The table came from immunoSEQ multiplex PCR; TCRdb's copy has only in-frame clones and leaves some out. The sample carries approximately 730,000 clones, 80% to 90% recorded once. Another study also made use of these data, one on human thymus T cells. As reported in that work: Blood and thymic repertoires both appeared biased in V and J gene usage. Related studies found that unrelated individuals share highly overlapping thymic repertoires.

Sequenced sample: thymocytes. This TCR derives from a girl under three years old with a congenital heart defect. The gene calls are TRBV29-1 and TRBJ1-1; D perhaps matches TRBD1 (5 bases). The CDR3 loop reads CSVEGRGTEAFF. In nucleotides, the CDR3 is TGCAGCGTTGAAGGGCGGGGGACTGAAGCTTTCTTT.